The 4 T cell receptor beta chains given below trace back to one sample, sequenced in a study of CD8 T cells in Susac syndrome. After extraction with the RNeasy kit, 0.5 to 1 ug of the RNA was reverse transcribed using random hexamers. Via MiXCR, TCRdb re-called the immunoSEQ multiplex PCR reads, giving one row per CDR3 protein. The repertoire holds around 280,000 distinct CDR3 sequences, approximately 90% seen once, with over 0.065% in the top ten. Source material: CD4+ T cells from PBMCs. The origin of the receptors is a human donor with multiple sclerosis.

The chain carries TRBV19 and TRBJ1-5, with D unclear. This CDR3 is built from 13 residues. V lost 3 bases and J 4 bases, leaving 7 bases between the germline ends. Per the germline V gene, CDR1 is LNHDA and CDR2 is SQIVND (reference sequence). DNA for the CDR3: TGTGCCAGTAGTATCGCACAGAATCAGCCCCAGCATTTT. It is translated as CASSIAQNQPQHF.

The J gene is TRBJ2-7, the V gene TRBV7-2; possibly TRBD1 for D (6 bases). This CDR3 contains 13 residues. Deletions cut 6 bases from V and 2 bases from J, with 11 bases between. The germline V gene has CDR1 SGHTA and CDR2 FQGNSA. DNA for the CDR3: TGTGCCAGCAGACCGGGACACCCCTACGAGCAGTACTTC. Translation gives CASRPGHPYEQYF.

The V and J genes are TRBV30 and TRBJ2-1; 7 nucleotides agree with TRBD2. The CDR3 has 12 amino acids. Losses at the gene ends were 2 bases for V and 12 bases for J; bases not matched to a gene: 7. The germline V gene has CDR1 GTSNPN and CDR2 SVGIG (reference sequence). The DNA of the CDR3 is TGTGCCTGGAGTATCTGGGAGGGTGGGCAGTTCTTC. Translation gives CAWSIWEGGQFF.

The J gene is TRBJ2-1, the V gene TRBV19, with 8 nucleotides matching TRBD2. V trimming: 1 base; J trimming: 4 bases; junction bases outside the gene matches: 6. Germline V gene lookup returns CDR1 LNHDA and CDR2 SQIVND (reference sequence). The CDR3 covers 16 residues. The CDR3, as DNA: TGTGCCAGTAGTATAGTGGGGACTAGGGTTTACAATGAGCAGTTCTTC. It is translated as CASSIVGTRVYNEQFF.